These 30 T cell receptor beta chains were all obtained from the same sample, sequenced in a study of cytomegalovirus exposure and HLA in healthy donors. Measured with immunoSEQ multiplex PCR; TCRdb has only the in-frame clones, and not every one. Here the sample spans some 260,000 clones, around 90% being singletons. Sequenced input: PBMCs. These TCRs come from a woman aged 25 to 39 in good health and CMV-seronegative.

The rearrangement links TRBV7-3 to TRBJ2-5; D uncertain. Trimming took off 1 base at V and 4 bases at J, with 7 bases between the two ends. This CDR3 has 13 residues. Per germline, CDR1 SGHTA and CDR2 FQGTGA. The CDR3 nucleotides are TGTGCCAGCAGCTTAAGACCGGGAGAGACCCAGTACTTC. Translation gives CASSLRPGETQYF.

The CDR3 reads CSLITDTQYF. CDR3 DNA sequence: TGCAGCTTAATTACAGATACGCAGTATTTT. The chain is built from TRBV20-1 and TRBJ2-3; D is unclear. Germline V CDR1 and CDR2: DFQATT, SNEGSKA (reference sequence). This CDR3 is 10 amino acids long.

This chain connects TRBV30 to TRBJ1-4; D is undetermined. Trimming cost V 4 bases and J 8 bases, with 5 bases left between them. The germline gives CDR1 GTSNPN, CDR2 SVGIG (reference sequence). The CDR3 spans 10 residues. CDR3 coding DNA: TGTGCCTGGAAGCGGGAAAAACTGTTTTTT. Amino acid sequence: CAWKREKLFF.

The CDR3 spells CASSGDRDRVFRGANVLTF. For the CDR3, the DNA is TGTGCCAGCAGTGGAGACCGGGACAGGGTCTTTCGTGGGGCCAACGTCCTGACTTTC. The chain carries TRBV6-1 and TRBJ2-6, with 9 bases identical to TRBD1. Germline trimming cut 4 bases from V and 3 bases from J; bases unmatched to any gene: 13. Germline lookup yields CDR1 MNHNS and CDR2 SASEGT. The CDR3 loop spans 19 amino acids.

The chain uses TRBV7-9 and TRBJ2-2; D is undetermined. The CDR3 contains 13 residues. CDR1 and CDR2 from the germline V gene are SEHNR and FQNEAQ (reference sequence). Trimming removed 0 bases at V and 4 bases at J, with 3 bases between. CDR3 sequence (DNA): TGTGCCAGCAGCTTAGCTATCACCGGGGAGCTGTTTTTT. Residues: CASSLAITGELFF.

The chain employs TRBV9 and TRBJ2-7, with D uncertain. With 7 bases removed from V and 5 bases from J, the gap between germline ends came to 13 bases. Germline V gene sequence: CDR1 SGDLS, CDR2 YYNGEE. This CDR3 comprises 12 residues. In nucleotides, the CDR3 is TGTGCCAGCCCCACGGCAGGACACGAGCAGTACTTC. Its translation: CASPTAGHEQYF.

The chain carries TRBV5-6 and TRBJ1-4, with 10 bases that match TRBD1. Germline trimming cut 3 bases from V and 10 bases from J; bases unmatched to any gene: 9. This CDR3 region has 15 residues. CDR1 and CDR2 (germline): SGHDT, YYEEEE. The CDR3 bases are TGTGCCAGCAGCTCGACCGGGACAGGGGTCGGAAAACTGTTTTTT. Protein sequence: CASSSTGTGVGKLFF.

The chain uses TRBV6-4 and TRBJ2-7; 10 bases match TRBD1. The CDR3 consists of 17 residues. Germline V lookup: CDR1 MRHNA, CDR2 SNTAGT. Unmatched junction bases numbered 9, after V lost 0 bases and J lost 4 bases. The CDR3 coding sequence is TGTGCCAGCAGTGACTCGAAACCGGGACAGGGGCAGTACGAGCAGTACTTC. Its translation: CASSDSKPGQGQYEQYF.

The CDR3 reads CASSLGGRVSYNEQFF. CDR3 sequence (DNA): TGTGCCAGCAGTTTGGGCGGGAGAGTTTCCTACAATGAGCAGTTCTTC. The chain joins TRBV28 to TRBJ2-1; 7 nucleotides match TRBD2. V shed 3 bases, J shed 1 base, and the junction held 6 bases outside the gene matches. CDR3 length: 16 residues. The germline V gene encodes CDR1 MDHEN and CDR2 SYDVKM.

The CDR3 loop reads CASSTSGVTLETQYF. The CDR3 DNA reads TGTGCCAGTAGTACTAGCGGGGTCACTCTCGAGACCCAGTACTTC. This rearrangement joins TRBV19 to TRBJ2-5; 9 bases fit TRBD2. V was pared by 4 bases and J by 5 bases, with 8 bases of the junction left unmatched. Looked up from germline, CDR1 is LNHDA and CDR2 is SQIVND (reference sequence). The CDR3 length is 15 residues.

The chain has TRBV4-1 and TRBJ2-7; 10 nucleotides match TRBD2. Germline loops: CDR1 MGHRA, CDR2 YSYEKL. V lost 5 bases, J lost 4 bases, and 2 bases stayed unmatched. There are 13 residues in the CDR3. The CDR3 loop reads CASSTSGMYEQYF. CDR3 sequence (DNA): TGCGCCAGCAGCACTAGCGGGATGTACGAGCAGTACTTC.

The chain recombines TRBV7-2 with TRBJ2-1; D remains unclear. This CDR3 comprises 13 residues. Germline lookup yields CDR1 SGHTA and CDR2 FQGNSA. V was shortened by 0 bases and J by 6 bases, with 6 bases between the two germline ends. In nucleotides, the CDR3 is TGTGCCAGCAGCTTAGCGGGGATCAATGAGCAGTTCTTC. The encoded protein is CASSLAGINEQFF.

The genes are TRBV7-2 and TRBJ2-4; 11 bases match TRBD2. Germline V gene lookup returns CDR1 SGHTA and CDR2 FQGNSA. The CDR3 contains 16 residues. The J segment lost 7 bases and the V segment lost 1 base, leaving 6 bases of the junction unmatched. As DNA, the CDR3 is TGTGCCAGCAGCTTAGACCCCCCTAGCGGGAGGAACATTCAGTACTTC. The encoded protein is CASSLDPPSGRNIQYF.

This CDR3 is CASSRPGRTDTQYF. The CDR3 DNA sequence: TGTGCCAGCAGCCGGCCAGGCCGCACAGATACGCAGTATTTT. This chain joins TRBV27 and TRBJ2-3; D is unresolved. Trimming took off 6 bases at V and 1 base at J, with 11 bases between the two ends. Germline CDR1 reads MNHEY; CDR2 reads SMNVEV (reference sequence). CDR3 length equals 14 residues.

This clone has only a few counts. The chain employs TRBV15 and TRBJ2-7; the match to TRBD2 covers 11 bases. This CDR3 has 16 residues. CDR1 LNHNV and CDR2 YYDKDF come from the germline V gene (reference sequence). Trimming removed 1 base from V and 0 bases from J; junction bases left unmatched: 2. This chain's CDR3 is CATSRVGLAGSYEQYF. For the CDR3, the DNA is TGTGCCACCAGCAGAGTTGGACTAGCGGGCTCCTACGAGCAGTACTTC.

The V call is TRBV28, the J call TRBJ2-3; D is ambiguous. The CDR3 has 15 amino acids. The germline V gene encodes CDR1 MDHEN and CDR2 SYDVKM. Trimming left V 4 bases short and J 2 bases short, with 13 bases between. CDR3 in DNA: TGTGCCAGCAGTTCTTTTTTCCAGGACACAGATACGCAGTATTTT. It specifies CASSSFFQDTDTQYF.

The V gene is TRBV7-3, the J gene TRBJ2-1, with 10 bases that match TRBD2. V lost 5 bases and J lost 7; bases outside the gene matches: 8. Germline V gene lookup returns CDR1 SGHTA and CDR2 FQGTGA. The length of the CDR3 is 15 residues. The CDR3 loop is CASSRRTSGRNEQFF. The CDR3 DNA follows: TGTGCCAGCAGCCGCAGGACTAGCGGTAGGAATGAGCAGTTCTTC.

The sample holds one count of this clone. DNA of the CDR3: TGTGCCAGCAGCTTAGCGGGACTAGAACGAGATACGCAGTATTTT. Its protein is CASSLAGLERDTQYF. The gene calls are TRBV7-6 and TRBJ2-3; 8 bases are a match to TRBD2. CDR1 is SGHVS, CDR2 FNYEAQ, per germline. Trimming at V came to 0 bases and at J to 5 bases, leaving 4 bases not matched to a gene. The CDR3 is 15 residues long.

The count of this clone is one. The gene calls are TRBV28 and TRBJ2-2; TRBD1 matches 10 bases. The CDR3 spans 16 residues. V dropped 5 bases and J dropped 4; count of bases not matched to a gene: 7. Germline CDR1 reads MDHEN; CDR2 reads SYDVKM. The chain's CDR3 is CASSPVRDRGTGELFF. CDR3 in DNA: TGTGCCAGCAGTCCCGTCCGGGACAGGGGCACCGGGGAGCTGTTTTTT.

This chain uses TRBV4-2 with TRBJ2-7, with D maybe TRBD2 (6 bases). This CDR3 is 18 amino acids long. With 0 bases removed from V and 0 bases from J, the gap between germline ends came to 18 bases. The germline V gene has CDR1 LGHNA and CDR2 YNFKEQ. CDR3 DNA: TGTGCCAGCAGCCAAGAGAGTCAGGGACTCATATACTCCTACGAGCAGTACTTC. It specifies CASSQESQGLIYSYEQYF.

This sequence joins TRBV28 and TRBJ1-2, with D unclear. Germline lookup yields CDR1 MDHEN and CDR2 SYDVKM. CDR3 length: 16 amino acids. Trimming cost V 3 bases and J 8 bases, with 22 bases left between them. In DNA, the CDR3 is TGTGCCAGCAGTTTCAAACCGGGAGCCTTAACCGACGGCTACACCTTC. This sequence encodes CASSFKPGALTDGYTF.

The count of this clone is one. The chain combines TRBV5-4 with TRBJ2-3; no clear D. The V gene's germline CDR1 is SGHNT and CDR2 YYREEE (reference sequence). This CDR3 has 14 residues. Trimming took off 6 bases at V and 2 bases at J, with 13 bases between the two ends. As DNA, the CDR3 is TGTGCCAGCACCCTTGGTCGATCCACAGATACGCAGTATTTT. Protein product: CASTLGRSTDTQYF.

The V call is TRBV14, the J call TRBJ1-1, with D possibly being TRBD1 (5 bases). CDR3 length: 13 residues. Germline V gene data show CDR1 as SGHDN and CDR2 as FVKESK. V was pared by 0 bases and J by 7 bases, with 9 bases between. CDR3 in DNA: TGTGCCAGCAGCCAAGATTTTGACAGTGAAGCTTTCTTT. Translating gives CASSQDFDSEAFF.

The V call is TRBV2, the J call TRBJ1-3; D not resolved. The CDR3 runs to 16 residues. Germline V gene data show CDR1 as SNHLY and CDR2 as FYNNEI. Trimming took off 6 bases at V and 0 bases at J, with 15 bases between the two ends. Here the CDR3 reads CASSPIDGDSGNTIYF. CDR3 nucleotides: TGTGCCAGCAGCCCTATCGACGGCGACTCTGGAAACACCATATATTTT.

The chain joins TRBV11-1 to TRBJ2-7, with TRBD2 matching 8 bases. This CDR3 has 14 residues. The germline CDR1 and CDR2 sequences are SGHAT and FQDESV (reference sequence). J gave up 2 bases and V 5 bases, and 5 bases lay outside the gene matches. The CDR3 spells CASSTSGGAYEQYF. The CDR3 DNA sequence: TGTGCCAGCAGCACTAGCGGAGGAGCCTACGAGCAGTACTTC.

The rearrangement joins TRBV27 to TRBJ2-1; 7 nucleotides line up with TRBD2. The germline V gene has CDR1 MNHEY and CDR2 SMNVEV (reference sequence). There are 18 residues in the CDR3. The trim removed 4 bases at V and 5 bases at J, leaving 17 bases unmatched. CDR3 protein: CASSSRWRERRSNNEQFF. CDR3 DNA sequence: TGTGCCAGCAGTTCCCGTTGGCGGGAGAGGAGGTCCAACAATGAGCAGTTCTTC.

V gene TRBV5-4 combines with J gene TRBJ2-4, with 13 bases aligning to TRBD2. V dropped 1 base and J dropped 8; count of bases not matched to a gene: 9. Germline CDR1 is SGHNT and CDR2 is YYREEE (reference sequence). The CDR3 runs 17 residues. CDR3 sequence: CASSLPGGLAGTDIQYF. DNA for the CDR3: TGTGCCAGCAGCTTGCCAGGGGGACTAGCGGGAACAGACATTCAGTACTTC.

The rearrangement links TRBV7-3 to TRBJ1-1, with D maybe TRBD1 (6 bases). Per the germline V gene, CDR1 is SGHTA and CDR2 is FQGTGA. Trimming took off 5 bases at V and 3 bases at J, with 13 bases between the two ends. The CDR3 extends over 14 amino acids. The CDR3 DNA sequence: TGTGCCAGCAGCCCGGGGGCAGGCTACACTGAAGCTTTCTTT. This gives the protein CASSPGAGYTEAFF.

The V gene is TRBV4-1, the J gene TRBJ1-5; D is perhaps TRBD1 (5 bases). CDR3 length: 16 amino acids. Germline assignment: CDR1 MGHRA and CDR2 YSYEKL. Trimming removed 1 base from V and 0 bases from J, with 10 bases in between. CDR3 coding DNA: TGCGCCAGCAGCCAAGTTGGGGGGGGTAGCAATCAGCCCCAGCATTTT. As protein: CASSQVGGGSNQPQHF.

V gene TRBV6-5 combines with J gene TRBJ2-3; TRBD2 agrees at 14 bases. V lost 6 bases, J lost 4 bases, and 3 bases stayed unmatched. Germline CDR1 is MNHEY and CDR2 is SVGAGI. This CDR3 contains 15 residues. CDR3 residues: CASRGLAGVADTQYF. The CDR3 DNA sequence: TGTGCCAGCAGGGGACTAGCGGGAGTTGCAGATACGCAGTATTTT.